The 12 T cell receptor beta chains given below trace back to one sample, sequenced in a study of metastatic and nonmetastatic thyroid tumors. Thyroid surgery was preceded by no treatment in any patient. TCRdb re-analyzed the PCR reads through MiXCR. The data show 28,000 or so clones, with 15% to 20% seen just once and around 4.4% held by the top ten. Sample: blood. The receptors come from a female donor with papillary thyroid cancer or a benign thyroid nodule (not recorded which). Some clones in this sample may be carry-over from other donors' samples.

The sample holds many counts of this clone. The chain uses TRBV2 and TRBJ2-1; D is perhaps TRBD1 (5 bases). CDR3 size: 13 residues. The germline CDR1 and CDR2 sequences are SNHLY and FYNNEI. Deletions cut 5 bases from V and 5 bases from J, with 10 bases between. As DNA, the CDR3 is TGTGCCAGCAGTTGGGCAGGGAACAATGAGCAGTTCTTC. Its translation: CASSWAGNNEQFF.

This clone was counted at least ten times. The V and J genes are TRBV20-1 and TRBJ2-7; a possible D gene is TRBD1 (5 bases). CDR3 length equals 13 residues. V was cut by 5 bases and J by 0 bases, with 11 bases left in between. Germline V gene lookup returns CDR1 DFQATT and CDR2 SNEGSKA (reference sequence). CDR3 nucleotide sequence: TGCAGTGCTTTCGACAGTAACTCCTACGAGCAGTACTTC. This translates into CSAFDSNSYEQYF.

This chain uses TRBV6-2 or TRBV6-3 with TRBJ1-5, with D unclear. Germline CDR1 is MNHEY and CDR2 is SVGEGT. V lost 5 bases, J lost 9 bases, and 11 bases lay in between. This CDR3 is built from 12 residues. CDR3 coding DNA: TGTGCCAGCAGTCGACCATTGAGGCCCCAGCATTTT. Encoded protein: CASSRPLRPQHF.

The chain links TRBV20-1 to TRBJ1-4; D not resolved. Germline values: CDR1 DFQATT, CDR2 SNEGSKA (reference sequence). The CDR3 length is 10 residues. The germline V and J ends were trimmed by 1 base and 8 bases, with 2 bases remaining between them. The CDR3 sequence is CSARGEKLFF. The CDR3 DNA reads TGCAGTGCTAGAGGCGAAAAACTGTTTTTT.

This clone was seen repeatedly, ten times or more. V is TRBV3-1 and J is TRBJ2-3, with D hard to call. Per germline, CDR1 LGHDT and CDR2 YNNKEL (reference sequence). Trimming removed 6 bases at V and 0 bases at J, with 7 bases between. CDR3 size: 13 residues. The CDR3 coding sequence is TGTGCCAGCAGTCGTTCAAGCACAGATACGCAGTATTTT. Translated, it gives CASSRSSTDTQYF.

This clone has only a few counts. The rearrangement joins TRBV19 to TRBJ1-4, with 7 bases matching TRBD1. Germline V gene data show CDR1 as LNHDA and CDR2 as SQIVND (reference sequence). CDR3 length: 15 residues. The J segment lost 2 bases and the V segment lost 5 bases, leaving 5 bases of the junction unmatched. The CDR3 nucleotides read TGTGCCAGTAGTGATACAGGGGCGACTAATGAAAAACTGTTTTTT. Translation gives CASSDTGATNEKLFF.

By proportion, this clone is medium-sized. The chain links TRBV2 to TRBJ1-6; possibly TRBD1 for D (5 bases). The CDR3 is made up of 13 amino acids. V was shortened by 6 bases and J by 6 bases, with 9 bases between the two germline ends. The germline gives CDR1 SNHLY, CDR2 FYNNEI. CDR3 bases: TGTGCCAGCAGAGGGGAGTTTAATTCACCCCTCCACTTT. Its protein product is CASRGEFNSPLHF.

This clone was detected a few times. V and J are TRBV27 and TRBJ2-2; 7 positions agree with TRBD2. With 5 bases clipped from V and 1 base from J, the junction kept 7 bases outside the gene matches. The V gene's germline CDR1 is MNHEY and CDR2 SMNVEV (reference sequence). The CDR3 totals 16 residues. As DNA, the CDR3 is TGTGCCAGCAGTCCGCTAGCGGAGGGGAACACCGGGGAGCTGTTTTTT. It encodes CASSPLAEGNTGELFF.

This clone occurred many times. The chain combines TRBV7-8 with TRBJ2-5; no firm D call. V was clipped by 5 bases and J by 1 base, with 8 bases between them. CDR1 is SGHVS and CDR2 is FQNEAQ in the germline V gene. CDR3 length equals 13 residues. Here the CDR3 DNA reads TGTGCCAGCAGCCCGACCATCCAAGAGACCCAGTACTTC. It yields the protein CASSPTIQETQYF.

Many counts were recorded for this clone. The rearrangement links TRBV5-1 to TRBJ1-2, with D unresolved. V was clipped by 4 bases and J by 8 bases, with 12 bases between them. This CDR3 region has 12 residues. Germline lookup yields CDR1 SGHRS and CDR2 YFSETQ. This CDR3 reads CASSTGQEGYTF. DNA for the CDR3: TGCGCCAGCAGCACCGGCCAGGAGGGCTACACCTTC.

The chain uses TRBV27 and TRBJ1-3; possibly TRBD1 for D (5 bases). The V gene lost 5 bases and the J gene lost 0 bases, with 11 bases spanning the gap. The CDR3 totals 15 residues. The germline gives CDR1 MNHEY, CDR2 SMNVEV (reference sequence). In nucleotides, the CDR3 is TGTGCCAGCAGTGTTACAGGCCACTCTGGAAACACCATATATTTT. Translation gives CASSVTGHSGNTIYF.

This clone was seen ten or more times. In nucleotides, the CDR3 is TGTGCCAGCAGTGAACGGGACGGGTCCGGGGAGCTGTTTTTT. It translates to CASSERDGSGELFF. The genes are TRBV2 and TRBJ2-2, with D perhaps being TRBD1 or TRBD2 (5 bases each). Germline V CDR1 and CDR2: SNHLY, FYNNEI. V lost 2 bases and J 6 bases, leaving 10 bases between the germline ends. The CDR3 sequence is 14 residues long.